The next 17 T cell receptor beta chains were all read from a single sample in a study of T cell repertoires in cytomegalovirus infection. MiXCR was run by TCRdb on the reads, yielding one entry per CDR3 protein. The profile shows a few hundred thousand distinct CDR3 sequences, 18% of them singletons. Sequenced: PBMCs. These receptors were taken from a human donor in good health (CMV status not recorded). Some clones in this sample may be carry-over from other donors' samples.

This clonotype was observed a handful of times. V and J are TRBV19 and TRBJ1-4; D gene ambiguous. Germline lookup yields CDR1 LNHDA and CDR2 SQIVND (reference sequence). The V end was cut by 3 bases, the J end by 8 bases, with 10 bases between. This CDR3 spans 13 amino acids. CDR3 DNA sequence: TGTGCCAGTAGTATGGTGACTTGGGAAAAACTGTTTTTT. It encodes CASSMVTWEKLFF.

V is TRBV20-1 and J is TRBJ2-5; a possible D gene is TRBD2 (6 bases). The CDR3 sequence is 14 residues long. CDR1 and CDR2 from the germline V gene are DFQATT and SNEGSKA (reference sequence). Between the trimmed V and J ends, which lost 3 bases and 5 bases, there was a span of 16 bases. CDR3 bases: TGCAGTGCTAGGGGGACTCGGGGGTTGGAGACCCAGTACTTC. It yields the protein CSARGTRGLETQYF.

This clonotype was seen ten or more times. The chain employs TRBV7-6 and TRBJ2-5, with D possibly TRBD1 on 8 matching bases. The V and J ends lost 5 bases and 7 bases respectively, with 14 bases between them. The CDR3 has 13 residues. Germline V lookup: CDR1 SGHVS, CDR2 FNYEAQ. The CDR3 sequence: CASSQGASGTQYF. The CDR3 DNA reads TGTGCCAGCAGCCAGGGGGCTAGCGGGACCCAGTACTTC.

This clonotype has at least ten counts. This chain joins TRBV20-1 and TRBJ1-5; D gene ambiguous. With 0 bases removed from V and 1 base from J, the gap between germline ends came to 1 base. The length of the CDR3 is 12 residues. CDR1 is DFQATT and CDR2 is SNEGSKA in the germline V gene (reference sequence). This chain's CDR3 is CSARDSNQPQHF. For the CDR3, the DNA is TGCAGTGCTAGAGACAGCAATCAGCCCCAGCATTTT.

The sample holds a few counts of this clonotype. J is TRBJ2-7 and V is TRBV7-9; D gene ambiguous. Germline-derived CDR1 and CDR2 are SEHNR and FQNEAQ (reference sequence). V was clipped by 8 bases and J by 1 base, with 6 bases between them. CDR3 length: 11 residues. The CDR3 sequence is CASGPSYEQYF. The CDR3 DNA reads as TGTGCCAGCGGCCCTTCCTACGAGCAGTACTTC. The full variable domain, in which reference TRBV7-9 and TRBJ2-7 provide the parts outside the CDR3, is DTGVSQNPRHKITKRGQNVTFRCDPISEHNRLYWYRQTLGQGPEFLTYFQNEAQLEKSRLLSDRFSAERPKGSFSTLEIQRTEQGDSAMYLCASGPSYEQYFGPGTRLTVT.

This chain links TRBV4-2 with TRBJ2-3; 7 nucleotides line up with TRBD2. CDR1 and CDR2 (germline): LGHNA, YNFKEQ. With V trimmed by 0 bases and J by 7 bases, 4 bases remained unmatched. The length of the CDR3 is 14 residues. CDR3 DNA sequence: TGTGCCAGCAGCCAAGATCGGACTAGTCATACGCAGTATTTT. Translating gives CASSQDRTSHTQYF.

This chain uses TRBV5-4 with TRBJ2-3; no firm D call. Between the trimmed V and J ends, which lost 5 bases and 2 bases, there was a span of 15 bases. Germline-derived CDR1 and CDR2 are SGHNT and YYREEE (reference sequence). This CDR3 has 15 amino acids. The CDR3 DNA follows: TGTGCCAGCAGTCCCTCAAGAGCGACCACAGATACGCAGTATTTT. Its translation: CASSPSRATTDTQYF.

The table lists this clonotype with a few counts. The genes are TRBV2 and TRBJ1-1; D unresolved. Germline V lookup: CDR1 SNHLY, CDR2 FYNNEI. This CDR3 is 13 amino acids long. Trimming pared 3 bases from V and 4 bases from J, leaving 9 bases between. CDR3 in DNA: TGTGCCAGCAGTGAGGGGTTTGGCACTGAAGCTTTCTTT. Its protein product is CASSEGFGTEAFF.

The chain joins TRBV7-9 to TRBJ2-3; 8 bases map to TRBD2. The germline gives CDR1 SEHNR, CDR2 FQNEAQ (reference sequence). The CDR3 sequence is 17 residues long. Trimming at V came to 3 bases and at J to 4 bases, leaving 12 bases not matched to a gene. The CDR3 nucleotides read TGTGCCAGCAGCTTGCTGTGGGAGCGGGAGAACGCAGATACGCAGTATTTT. This codes for CASSLLWERENADTQYF.

This clonotype was seen at least ten times. The rearrangement uses TRBV7-9 and TRBJ1-1, with D maybe TRBD1 (6 bases). CDR3 length equals 14 residues. Trimming removed 4 bases at V and 2 bases at J, with 11 bases between. The germline V gene encodes CDR1 SEHNR and CDR2 FQNEAQ (reference sequence). CDR3 residues: CASSSLQGNTEAFF. The DNA of the CDR3 is TGTGCCAGCAGCTCTCTACAGGGCAACACTGAAGCTTTCTTT.

The chain combines TRBV6-2 or TRBV6-3 with TRBJ2-1; 14 bases match TRBD2. Trimming cost V 3 bases and J 0 bases; bases outside gene matches: 4. The CDR3 runs 18 residues. CDR1 is MNHEY, CDR2 SVGEGT, per germline. The DNA for the CDR3 is TGTGCCAGCAGTTATCGGACTAGCGGGAGGACCTCCTACAATGAGCAGTTCTTC. Amino acids: CASSYRTSGRTSYNEQFF.

This clonotype has more than one count but fewer than ten. The chain recombines TRBV20-1 with TRBJ2-4; 7 bases are a match to TRBD2. The CDR3 loop spans 13 amino acids. Trimming cost V 5 bases and J 3 bases; bases outside gene matches: 4. The germline gives CDR1 DFQATT, CDR2 SNEGSKA (reference sequence). CDR3 amino acids: CSAPRGGKNIQYF. The CDR3, as DNA: TGCAGTGCTCCCCGCGGGGGCAAAAACATTCAGTACTTC.

Remarks on this clonotype: Possible read error: a much larger clone is one base away. The chain links TRBV20-1 to TRBJ2-1; 9 bases line up with TRBD2. The CDR3 consists of 15 residues. Looked up from germline, CDR1 is DFQATT and CDR2 is SNEGSKA (reference sequence). The CDR3 sequence: CSASNSGGVDNDQFF. The CDR3 DNA sequence: TGCAGTGCTAGTAATAGCGGGGGCGTGGACAATGATCAGTTCTTC.

This clonotype was counted many times. The chain links TRBV7-2 to TRBJ1-3, with a tentative D call TRBD1 (5 bases). The CDR3 length is 15 residues. Germline CDR1 is SGHTA and CDR2 is FQGNSA. Trimming left V 1 base short and J 4 bases short, with 11 bases between. Written as DNA, the CDR3 is TGTGCCAGCAGCTTAGTTGGGGGTCGAGGAAACACCATATATTTT. Translating it yields CASSLVGGRGNTIYF.

In its sample, this clonotype was seen a few times. This rearrangement joins TRBV18 to TRBJ1-4; D gene unclear. V dropped 3 bases and J dropped 5 bases, with 13 bases sitting between them. There are 15 residues in the CDR3. Germline CDR1 reads KGHSH; CDR2 reads LQKENI. The CDR3 loop reads CASSPTVSVNEKLFF. The CDR3 bases are TGTGCCAGCTCACCTACTGTCTCCGTAAATGAAAAACTGTTTTTT. Looking up the rest from reference TRBV18 and TRBJ1-4 gives the full variable domain: NAGVMQNPRHLVRRRGQEARLRCSPMKGHSHVYWYRQLPEEGLKFMVYLQKENIIDESGMPKERFSAEFPKEGPSILRIQQVVRGDSAAYFCASSPTVSVNEKLFFGSGTQLSVL.

This chain connects TRBV27 to TRBJ2-3, with 9 bases that match TRBD1. The V gene end was trimmed by 5 bases and the J gene end by 2 bases; junction bases not matched to a gene: 11. The germline CDR1 and CDR2 sequences are MNHEY and SMNVEV (reference sequence). The CDR3 length is 17 residues. In DNA, the CDR3 is TGTGCCAGCAGTCCCGACGGGACAGGGCGATACACAGATACGCAGTATTTT. Amino acids: CASSPDGTGRYTDTQYF.

This clonotype was counted ten times or more. The V call is TRBV12-3 or TRBV12-4, the J call TRBJ2-5; a possible D gene is TRBD1 (5 bases). V was shortened by 3 bases and J by 2 bases, with 10 bases between the two germline ends. The CDR3 runs 14 residues. CDR3 loop: CASSLDTFQETQYF. The CDR3 DNA sequence: TGTGCCAGCAGTTTGGACACGTTTCAAGAGACCCAGTACTTC.